These T cell receptor beta chains were read from a single sample in a study of blood T cell repertoires in COVID-19. This table comes from immunoSEQ multiplex PCR, and its TCRdb copy is limited to in-frame clones, with some not included. This table has roughly 62,000 clones, 80% to 95% appearing once. The sequenced sample consisted of peripheral blood. These receptors originate from a human donor in a cohort sampled during active COVID-19. Each CDR3 is given with its conserved first and last residue. The D gene is left open where the match is weak. Size is omitted from some rows. Given values are once, few, many or a class for expanded clones.

V	J	D	size	CDR3	DNA
TRBV11-2	TRBJ2-5	.	.	CASSNQRSDFQETQYF	TGTGCCAGCAGCAATCAACGCTCGGACTTCCAAGAGACCCAGTACTTC
TRBV10-1	TRBJ2-5	.	.	CASSVLGGTQYF	TGCGCCAGCAGTGTCCTCGGAGGGACCCAGTACTTC
TRBV4-2	TRBJ2-3	.	few	CASSQDWTSSTDTQYF	TGTGCCAGCAGCCAAGATTGGACATCAAGCACAGATACGCAGTATTTT
TRBV30	TRBJ1-5	.	few	CAWSGDSNQPQHF	TGTGCCTGGAGTGGCGATAGCAATCAGCCCCAGCATTTT
TRBV6-6	TRBJ2-3	.	once	CASSLQGSGDTQYF	TGTGCCAGCAGTTTACAGGGTTCAGGAGATACGCAGTATTTT
TRBV28	TRBJ2-2	TRBD2	once	CASSGGATGTGELFF	TGTGCCTCGAGCGGGGGGGCTACCGGCACCGGGGAGCTGTTTTTT
TRBV5-4	TRBJ1-2	.	.	CASSSPGREDGYTF	TGTGCCAGCAGCTCCCCGGGGAGGGAGGATGGCTACACCTTC
TRBV10-3	TRBJ1-2	.	.	CAISESEVYGYTF	TGTGCCATCAGTGAGTCGGAGGTTTATGGCTACACCTTC
TRBV5-6	TRBJ2-7	.	.	CASSDLGASSYEQYF	TGTGCCAGCAGCGATCTGGGGGCAAGCTCCTACGAGCAGTACTTC
TRBV11-2	TRBJ1-3	TRBD1	once	CASSQDRRFGNTIYF	TGTGCCAGCAGTCAGGACAGGAGGTTCGGAAACACCATATATTTT
TRBV12-3/TRBV12-4	TRBJ2-5	.	.	CASSKRGETQYF	TGTGCCAGCAGTAAGAGGGGGGAGACCCAGTACTTC
TRBV14	TRBJ1-1	TRBD1	.	CASSLRGLITEAFF	TGTGCCAGCAGCCTCAGGGGGCTTATCACTGAAGCTTTCTTT
TRBV5-1	TRBJ1-2	.	.	CASTPGDPLDGYTF	TGCGCCAGCACCCCGGGTGACCCGCTAGATGGCTACACCTTC
TRBV6-5	TRBJ1-2	.	.	CASSQGNYGYTF	TGTGCCAGCAGTCAGGGGAACTATGGCTACACCTTC
TRBV9	TRBJ2-1	.	.	CASSEDSKYNEQFF	TGTGCCAGCAGCGAGGACTCAAAATACAATGAGCAGTTCTTC
TRBV10-3	TRBJ2-2	TRBD1	.	CAIEDRATGELFF	TGTGCCATAGAGGACAGGGCCACCGGGGAGCTGTTTTTT
TRBV11-3	TRBJ2-3	.	.	CASSFERSTDTQYF	TGTGCCAGCAGCTTCGAGAGGAGCACAGATACGCAGTATTTT
TRBV7-8	TRBJ2-1	TRBD2	.	CASSRGVAGLYEFF	TGTGCCAGCAGCCGTGGGGTAGCGGGATTATATGAGTTCTTC
TRBV7-8	TRBJ2-1	TRBD1	.	CASSLAGQGVDNEQFF	TGTGCCAGCAGCTTAGCGGGGCAGGGGGTTGACAATGAGCAGTTCTTC
TRBV5-6	TRBJ2-3	.	.	CASSLGWGVETDTQYF	TGTGCCAGCAGCCTGGGTTGGGGAGTTGAAACAGATACGCAGTATTTT
TRBV9	TRBJ2-1	TRBD1	.	CASSPRQGTSSYNEQFF	TGTGCCAGCAGCCCCAGACAGGGAACTAGCTCCTACAATGAGCAGTTCTTC
TRBV2	TRBJ1-6	.	.	CASSGLRALGDSPLHF	TGTGCCAGCAGTGGTCTTAGGGCCTTAGGGGATTCACCCCTCCACTTT
TRBV18	TRBJ2-7	TRBD1	once	CASSPGQGVSYEQYF	TGTGCCAGCTCACCAGGGCAGGGGGTATCCTACGAGCAGTACTTC
TRBV9	TRBJ2-7	TRBD1	once	CASSISTGTYEQYF	TGTGCCAGCAGCATTTCGACAGGGACCTACGAGCAGTACTTC
TRBV7-9	TRBJ2-2	TRBD2	.	CASGSGGYPPGELFF	TGTGCCAGCGGATCGGGAGGTTATCCCCCCGGGGAGCTGTTTTTT
TRBV9	TRBJ1-2	.	.	CASSVDGAAGDGYTF	TGTGCCAGCAGCGTAGATGGGGCGGCCGGCGATGGCTACACCTTC
TRBV9	TRBJ1-4	.	.	CASSARWGGNEKLFF	TGTGCCAGCAGCGCAAGGTGGGGAGGAAATGAAAAACTGTTTTTT
TRBV7-9	TRBJ2-2	.	once	CASSFGLAGELFF	TGTGCCAGCAGCTTCGGGTTAGCCGGGGAGCTGTTTTTT
TRBV10-3	TRBJ2-3	.	.	CAINQNRVPSTDTQYF	TGTGCCATCAACCAAAACAGGGTCCCTAGCACAGATACGCAGTATTTT
TRBV2	TRBJ2-3	.	.	CASGGLGNTDTQYF	TGTGCCAGCGGCGGGTTAGGAAACACAGATACGCAGTATTTT
TRBV2	TRBJ2-1	.	.	CASKMGEGPSYNEQFF	TGTGCCAGCAAGATGGGAGAAGGGCCCTCCTACAATGAGCAGTTCTTC
TRBV6-5	TRBJ2-5	TRBD1	.	CASARDSQETQYF	TGTGCCAGCGCTCGGGACAGCCAAGAGACCCAGTACTTC
TRBV3-1/TRBV3-2	TRBJ1-5	.	few	CASSPTAYSNQPQHF	TGTGCCAGCAGTCCGACAGCCTATAGCAATCAGCCCCAGCATTTT
TRBV7-9	TRBJ2-1	TRBD2	.	CASSLVPSGSSYNEQFF	TGTGCCAGCAGCTTAGTCCCTAGCGGGAGCTCCTACAATGAGCAGTTCTTC
TRBV27	TRBJ2-7	TRBD2	.	CASRIAGGAYEQYF	TGTGCCAGCAGAATCGCGGGGGGGGCCTACGAGCAGTACTTC
TRBV15	TRBJ1-5	.	.	CATSKARSLSNQPQHF	TGTGCCACCAGCAAGGCCAGGTCTTTAAGCAATCAGCCCCAGCATTTT
TRBV30	TRBJ1-2	.	.	CAWSYTGGGYTF	TGTGCCTGGAGTTACACAGGTGGAGGCTACACCTTC
TRBV6-5	TRBJ2-5	.	.	CASRLDSVQTQYF	TGTGCCAGCAGGCTGGACTCGGTACAGACCCAGTACTTC
TRBV15	TRBJ2-7	.	.	CATSSRGYEQYF	TGTGCCACCAGCTCTCGGGGGTACGAGCAGTACTTC
TRBV6-5	TRBJ2-5	TRBD2	.	CASTASGGAKTQYF	TGTGCCAGCACCGCTAGCGGGGGGGCAAAGACCCAGTACTTC
TRBV3-1/TRBV3-2	TRBJ2-1	.	.	CASWPGVGGEQFF	TGTGCCAGTTGGCCCGGGGTGGGGGGTGAGCAGTTCTTC
TRBV6-6	TRBJ1-3	.	.	CASSYPRGIGNTIYF	TGTGCCAGCAGTTACCCCAGGGGTATTGGAAACACCATATATTTT
TRBV3-1/TRBV3-2	TRBJ2-1	TRBD2	.	CASSIRLAYNEQFF	TGTGCCAGCAGCATCCGACTAGCTTACAATGAGCAGTTCTTC
TRBV6-5	TRBJ2-7	.	.	CASRRGRPPYEQYF	TGTGCCAGCAGGCGGGGACGGCCCCCCTACGAGCAGTACTTC
TRBV18	TRBJ2-1	TRBD2	.	CASSPQAGGSYNEQFF	TGTGCCAGCTCACCACAAGCGGGAGGCTCCTACAATGAGCAGTTCTTC
TRBV21-1	TRBJ2-3	.	.	CAIRGQGAIPTQYF	TGTGCCATTAGAGGACAGGGGGCCATACCTACGCAGTATTTT
TRBV10-3	TRBJ1-3	.	once	CAISGGSTISGNTIYF	TGTGCCATCAGTGGGGGCAGCACGATCTCTGGAAACACCATATATTTT
TRBV5-3	TRBJ1-5	.	.	CARSLGRGNQPQHF	TGTGCCAGAAGCTTGGGTAGGGGAAATCAGCCCCAGCATTTT
TRBV2	TRBJ1-5	TRBD1	.	CASSPEQGVRQPQHF	TGTGCCAGCAGTCCAGAACAGGGGGTTAGGCAGCCCCAGCATTTT
TRBV4-1	TRBJ1-1	TRBD1	once	CASSQTGTGSEAFF	TGCGCCAGCAGCCAAACCGGGACAGGGTCTGAAGCTTTCTTT
TRBV25-1	TRBJ2-5	TRBD1	.	CASHPSIGQGQETQYF	TGTGCCAGCCATCCCTCTATTGGACAGGGTCAAGAGACCCAGTACTTC
TRBV6-7	TRBJ1-6	.	.	CSPRGNNSPLHF	TGCTCCCCTCGAGGGAATAATTCACCCCTCCACTTT
TRBV4-2	TRBJ2-5	TRBD2	.	CASSPASGGVETQYF	TGTGCCAGCAGCCCAGCTAGCGGGGGGGTGGAGACCCAGTACTTC